This TCR beta chain was identified during a study of OX40 agonist ivuxolimab in advanced cancers. Across the study: Prior therapy, whether anti-PD-1, anti-PD-L1 or anti-CTLA-4, was allowed, and under 50% had some.

TCRdb's table, derived via immunoSEQ multiplex PCR, lists solely in-frame clones and lacks some. This sample has 55,000 to 65,000 clones, with 70% to 90% found just once. The V segment lost 6 bases and the J segment 3 bases; nucleotides outside the gene matches: 8. The CDR3 is 15 residues long. Germline CDR1 MNHEY, CDR2 SVGAGI. The chain carries TRBV6-5 and TRBJ2-1; 7 nucleotides match TRBD2. The sample here was CD4+ or CD8+ T cells sorted from blood, taken in a trial of the OX40 agonist ivuxolimab. The source of this sequence is an adult with an advanced solid tumor such as melanoma, head and neck, liver or kidney cancer. The CDR3 DNA is TGTGCCAGCAGGGTAACTTGGGGGGGCTACAATGAGCAGTTCTTC. It codes for CASRVTWGGYNEQFF.